Listed below are T cell receptor beta chains from one sample, sequenced in a study of blood T cell repertoires in COVID-19. Measured with immunoSEQ multiplex PCR; TCRdb has only the in-frame clones, and not every one. The sample shows over 80,000 clones, roughly 78% of them seen only once. The sequencing input was peripheral blood. All receptors derive from a woman aged 80 or older with active or convalescent COVID-19. Each CDR3 is given with its conserved first and last residue. A D gene is named only where the DNA matches it firmly. Where a row states a size, it is once, few, many or the class of an expanded clone; other rows omit it.

J gene: TRBJ2-3
clone size: -
V gene: TRBV28
D gene: -
CDR3 protein: CASSHNQSPPRYF
CDR3 DNA: TGTGCCAGCAGCCACAACCAGTCGCCCCCACGGTATTTT

J gene: TRBJ2-1
clone size: -
V gene: TRBV27
D gene: TRBD2
CDR3 protein: CASSMGLAYNEQFF
CDR3 DNA: TGTGCCAGCAGCATGGGACTAGCGTACAATGAGCAGTTCTTC

J gene: TRBJ2-7
clone size: -
V gene: TRBV27
D gene: TRBD1
CDR3 protein: CASSLGGTGSSYEQYF
CDR3 DNA: TGTGCCAGCAGTTTAGGCGGGACAGGGAGCTCCTACGAGCAGTACTTC

J gene: TRBJ2-3
clone size: -
V gene: TRBV6-5
D gene: -
CDR3 protein: CASSYSPGRTDTQYF
CDR3 DNA: TGTGCCAGCAGTTACTCCCCAGGGCGCACAGATACGCAGTATTTT

J gene: TRBJ2-2
clone size: -
V gene: TRBV4-3
D gene: TRBD2
CDR3 protein: CASSRNLAGDYGELFF
CDR3 DNA: TGCGCCAGCAGCCGTAACCTAGCGGGGGATTATGGGGAGCTGTTTTTT

J gene: TRBJ2-3
clone size: -
V gene: TRBV12-5
D gene: -
CDR3 protein: CASDPYGARGTDTQYF
CDR3 DNA: TGTGCTAGTGACCCCTATGGGGCAAGGGGCACAGATACGCAGTATTTT

J gene: TRBJ1-5
clone size: -
V gene: TRBV19
D gene: -
CDR3 protein: CASSGQANQPQHF
CDR3 DNA: TGTGCCAGTAGTGGCCAGGCTAATCAGCCCCAGCATTTT

J gene: TRBJ2-5
clone size: once
V gene: TRBV2
D gene: TRBD2
CDR3 protein: CASHSGSGTQYF
CDR3 DNA: TGTGCCAGCCATAGCGGGAGCGGGACCCAGTACTTC

J gene: TRBJ2-7
clone size: once
V gene: TRBV9
D gene: TRBD1
CDR3 protein: CASGNRGEQYF
CDR3 DNA: TGTGCCAGCGGTAACAGGGGCGAGCAGTACTTC

J gene: TRBJ1-4
clone size: -
V gene: TRBV11-3
D gene: TRBD1
CDR3 protein: CASSLVGQGAKEKLFF
CDR3 DNA: TGTGCCAGCAGCTTAGTAGGACAGGGGGCAAAAGAAAAACTGTTTTTT

J gene: TRBJ1-2
clone size: -
V gene: TRBV5-6
D gene: -
CDR3 protein: CASSLLRVNYGYTF
CDR3 DNA: TGTGCCAGCAGCTTGTTACGGGTTAACTATGGCTACACCTTC